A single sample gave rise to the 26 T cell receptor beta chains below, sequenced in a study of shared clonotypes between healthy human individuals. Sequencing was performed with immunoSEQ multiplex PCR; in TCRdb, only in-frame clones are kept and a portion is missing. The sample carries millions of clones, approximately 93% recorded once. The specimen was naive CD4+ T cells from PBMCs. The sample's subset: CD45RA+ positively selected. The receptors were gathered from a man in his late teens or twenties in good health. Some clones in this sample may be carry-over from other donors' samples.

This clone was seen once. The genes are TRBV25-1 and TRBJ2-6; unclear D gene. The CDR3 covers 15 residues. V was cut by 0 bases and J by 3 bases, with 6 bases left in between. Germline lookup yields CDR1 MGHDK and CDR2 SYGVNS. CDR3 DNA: TGTGCCAGCAGTGAATATCGCAGTGGGGCCAACGTCCTGACTTTC. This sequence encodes CASSEYRSGANVLTF.

DNA for the CDR3: TGTGCCACCGGGGACAGCCCAGAGACCCAGTACTTC. It translates to CATGDSPETQYF. The J gene is TRBJ2-5, the V gene TRBV10-3, with 7 positions matching TRBD1. Per the germline V gene, CDR1 is ENHRY and CDR2 is SYGVKD. The length of the CDR3 is 12 residues. V shed 10 bases and J 4 bases; nucleotides not matched to a gene: 6.

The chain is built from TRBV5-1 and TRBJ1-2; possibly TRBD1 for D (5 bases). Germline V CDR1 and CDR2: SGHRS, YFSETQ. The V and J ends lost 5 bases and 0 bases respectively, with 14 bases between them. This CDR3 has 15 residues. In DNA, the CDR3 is TGCGCCAGCAGAGGCAGGGCGGAGGCTAACTATGGCTACACCTTC. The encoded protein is CASRGRAEANYGYTF.

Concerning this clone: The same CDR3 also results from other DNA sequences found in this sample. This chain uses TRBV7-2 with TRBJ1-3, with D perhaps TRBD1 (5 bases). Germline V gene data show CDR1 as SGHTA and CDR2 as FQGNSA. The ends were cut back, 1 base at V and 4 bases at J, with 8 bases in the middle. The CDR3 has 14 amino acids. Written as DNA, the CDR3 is TGTGCCAGCAGCTTAGGGGGCGCGGGAAACACCATATATTTT. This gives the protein CASSLGGAGNTIYF.

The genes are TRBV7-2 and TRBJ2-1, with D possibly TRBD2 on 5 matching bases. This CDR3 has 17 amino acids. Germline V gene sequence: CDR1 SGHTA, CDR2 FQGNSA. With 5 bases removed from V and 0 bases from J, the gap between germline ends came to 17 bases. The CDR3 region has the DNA TGTGCCAGCAGCCCACACTGGAGGACCTTCTCCTACAATGAGCAGTTCTTC. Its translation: CASSPHWRTFSYNEQFF.

CDR3 region: CASSSQPGTVDTEAFF. The DNA for the CDR3 is TGTGCCAGCAGCTCACAGCCGGGAACCGTAGATACTGAAGCTTTCTTT. The chain has TRBV5-4 and TRBJ1-1; D unresolved. The CDR3 length is 16 residues. Trimming took off 3 bases at V and 5 bases at J, with 20 bases between the two ends. The germline V gene has CDR1 SGHNT and CDR2 YYREEE (reference sequence).

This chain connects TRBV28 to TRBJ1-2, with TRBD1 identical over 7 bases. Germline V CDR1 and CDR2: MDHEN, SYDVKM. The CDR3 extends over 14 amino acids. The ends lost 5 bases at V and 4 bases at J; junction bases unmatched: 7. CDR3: CASSPGGIIYGYTF. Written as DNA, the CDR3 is TGTGCCAGCAGTCCAGGGGGGATTATCTATGGCTACACCTTC.

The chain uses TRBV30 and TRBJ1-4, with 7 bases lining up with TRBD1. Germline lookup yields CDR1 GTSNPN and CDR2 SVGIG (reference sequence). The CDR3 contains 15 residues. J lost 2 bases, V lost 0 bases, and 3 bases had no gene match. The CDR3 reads CAWSVPRGTNEKLFF. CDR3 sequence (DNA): TGTGCCTGGAGTGTACCCAGGGGGACTAATGAAAAACTGTTTTTT.

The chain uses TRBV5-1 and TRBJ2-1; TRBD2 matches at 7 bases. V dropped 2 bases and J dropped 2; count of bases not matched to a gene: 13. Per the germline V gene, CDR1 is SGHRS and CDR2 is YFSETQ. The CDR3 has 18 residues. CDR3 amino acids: CASSFNPIGGRTYNEQFF. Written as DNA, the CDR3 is TGCGCCAGCAGCTTCAACCCTATTGGCGGGAGAACCTACAATGAGCAGTTCTTC.

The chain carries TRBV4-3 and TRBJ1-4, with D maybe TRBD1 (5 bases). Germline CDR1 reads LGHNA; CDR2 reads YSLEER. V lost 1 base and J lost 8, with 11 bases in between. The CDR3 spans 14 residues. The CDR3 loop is CASSQGGFTEKLFF. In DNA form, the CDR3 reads TGCGCCAGCAGCCAAGGGGGGTTTACGGAAAAACTGTTTTTT.

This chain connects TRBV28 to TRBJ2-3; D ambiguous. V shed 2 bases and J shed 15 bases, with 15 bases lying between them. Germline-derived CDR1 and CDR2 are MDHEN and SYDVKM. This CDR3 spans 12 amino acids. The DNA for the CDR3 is TGTGCCAGCAGTTTACGCCCCGGGCCCCACTATTTT. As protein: CASSLRPGPHYF.

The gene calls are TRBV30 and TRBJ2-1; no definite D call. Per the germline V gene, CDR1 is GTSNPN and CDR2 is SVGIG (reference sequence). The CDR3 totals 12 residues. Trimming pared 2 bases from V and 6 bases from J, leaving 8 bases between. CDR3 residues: CAWSFLLNEQFF. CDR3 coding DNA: TGTGCCTGGAGTTTCCTCCTCAATGAGCAGTTCTTC.

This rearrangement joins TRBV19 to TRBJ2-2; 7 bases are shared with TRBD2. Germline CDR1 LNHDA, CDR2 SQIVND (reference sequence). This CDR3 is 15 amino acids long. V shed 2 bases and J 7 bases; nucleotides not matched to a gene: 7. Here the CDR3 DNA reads TGTGCCAGTAGTATAAGCGGACTAGTCAACGGGGAGCTGTTTTTT. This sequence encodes CASSISGLVNGELFF.

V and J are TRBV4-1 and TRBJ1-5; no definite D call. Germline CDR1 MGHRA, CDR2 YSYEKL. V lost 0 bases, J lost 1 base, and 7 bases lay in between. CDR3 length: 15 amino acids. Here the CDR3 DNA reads TGCGCCAGCAGCCAAGAGAGGGTAAGCAATCAGCCCCAGCATTTT. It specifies CASSQERVSNQPQHF.

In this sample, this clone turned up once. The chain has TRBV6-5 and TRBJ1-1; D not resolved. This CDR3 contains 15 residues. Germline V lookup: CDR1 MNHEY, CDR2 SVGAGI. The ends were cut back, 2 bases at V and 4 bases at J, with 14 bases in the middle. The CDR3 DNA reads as TGTGCCAGCAGTTACGGCGGGATTCAAGGCACTGAAGCTTTCTTT. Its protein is CASSYGGIQGTEAFF.

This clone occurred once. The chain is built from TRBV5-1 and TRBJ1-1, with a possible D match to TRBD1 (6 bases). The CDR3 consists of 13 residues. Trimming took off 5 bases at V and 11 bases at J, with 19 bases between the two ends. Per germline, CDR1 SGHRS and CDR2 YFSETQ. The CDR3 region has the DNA TGCGCCAGCAGTGAAGTGGGGGGGACATCTGCTTTCTTT. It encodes CASSEVGGTSAFF.

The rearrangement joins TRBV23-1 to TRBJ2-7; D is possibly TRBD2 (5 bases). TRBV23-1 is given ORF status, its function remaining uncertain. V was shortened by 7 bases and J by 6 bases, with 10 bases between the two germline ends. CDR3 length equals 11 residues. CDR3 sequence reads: CASIEGFEQYF. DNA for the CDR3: TGCGCCAGCATTGAGGGCTTCGAGCAGTACTTC.

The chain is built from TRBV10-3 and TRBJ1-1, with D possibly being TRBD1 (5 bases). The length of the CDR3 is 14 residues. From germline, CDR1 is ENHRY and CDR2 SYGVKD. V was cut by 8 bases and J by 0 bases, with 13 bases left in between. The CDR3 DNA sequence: TGTGCCATCGGGAGGGACGTCATGAACACTGAAGCTTTCTTT. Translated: CAIGRDVMNTEAFF.

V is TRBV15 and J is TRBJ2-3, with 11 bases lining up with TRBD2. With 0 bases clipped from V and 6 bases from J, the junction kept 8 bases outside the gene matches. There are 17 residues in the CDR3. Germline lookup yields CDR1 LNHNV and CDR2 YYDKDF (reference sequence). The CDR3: CATSRERLAGIRDTQYF. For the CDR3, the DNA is TGTGCCACCAGCAGAGAAAGACTAGCGGGAATTCGGGATACGCAGTATTTT.

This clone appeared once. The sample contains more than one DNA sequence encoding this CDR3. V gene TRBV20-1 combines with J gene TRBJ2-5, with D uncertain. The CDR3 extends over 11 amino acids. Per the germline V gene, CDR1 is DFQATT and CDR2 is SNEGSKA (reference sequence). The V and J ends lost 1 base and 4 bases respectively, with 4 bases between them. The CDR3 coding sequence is TGCAGTGCTAGAGTTATAGAGACCCAGTACTTC. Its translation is CSARVIETQYF.

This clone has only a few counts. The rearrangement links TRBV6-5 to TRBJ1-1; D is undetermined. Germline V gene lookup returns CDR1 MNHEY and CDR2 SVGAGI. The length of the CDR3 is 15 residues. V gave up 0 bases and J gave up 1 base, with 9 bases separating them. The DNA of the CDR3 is TGTGCCAGCAGTTACTCGGTAACGCAGAACACTGAAGCTTTCTTT. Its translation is CASSYSVTQNTEAFF.

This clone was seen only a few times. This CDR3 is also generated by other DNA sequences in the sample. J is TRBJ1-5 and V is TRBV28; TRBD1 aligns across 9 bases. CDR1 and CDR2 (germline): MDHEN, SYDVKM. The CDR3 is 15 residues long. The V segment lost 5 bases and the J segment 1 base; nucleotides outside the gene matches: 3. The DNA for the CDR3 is TGTGCCAGCAGTCTACAGGGGGCGAGCAATCAGCCCCAGCATTTT. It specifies CASSLQGASNQPQHF.

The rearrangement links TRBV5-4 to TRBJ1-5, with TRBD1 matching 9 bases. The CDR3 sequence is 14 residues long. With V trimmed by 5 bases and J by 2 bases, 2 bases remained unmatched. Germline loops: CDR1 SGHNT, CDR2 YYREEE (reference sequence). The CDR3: CASSDRGGNQPQHF. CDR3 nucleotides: TGTGCCAGCAGTGACAGGGGGGGCAATCAGCCCCAGCATTTT.

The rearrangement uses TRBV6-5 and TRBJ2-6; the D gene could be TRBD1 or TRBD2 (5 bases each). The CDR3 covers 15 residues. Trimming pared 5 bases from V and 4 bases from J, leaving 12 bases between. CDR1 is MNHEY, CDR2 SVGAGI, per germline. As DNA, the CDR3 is TGTGCCAGCAGTCCCGGGACGAGGGGGGCCAACGTCCTGACTTTC. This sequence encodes CASSPGTRGANVLTF.

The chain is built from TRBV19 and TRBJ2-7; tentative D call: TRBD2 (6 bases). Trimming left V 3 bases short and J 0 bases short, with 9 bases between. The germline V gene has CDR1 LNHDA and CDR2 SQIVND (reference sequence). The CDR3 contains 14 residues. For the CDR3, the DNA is TGTGCCAGTAGTATGGGACTGAGCTCCTACGAGCAGTACTTC. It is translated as CASSMGLSSYEQYF.

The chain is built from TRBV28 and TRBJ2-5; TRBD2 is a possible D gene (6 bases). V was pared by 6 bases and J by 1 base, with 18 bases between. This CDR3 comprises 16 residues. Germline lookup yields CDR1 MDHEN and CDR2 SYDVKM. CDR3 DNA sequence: TGTGCCAGCAGCCTTGGAAGATTCGGGGGCCAAGAGACCCAGTACTTC. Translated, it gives CASSLGRFGGQETQYF.